This T cell receptor (beta chain) was profiled in a study of CD8 T cell repertoires and HIV-1 epitope variants. The V gene's germline CDR1 is MDHEN and CDR2 SYDVKM. CDR3 size: 19 residues. The germline V and J ends were trimmed by 1 base and 3 bases, with 21 bases remaining between them. Profiled with immunoSEQ multiplex PCR; TCRdb holds only in-frame clones, not every one. The sample includes 95,000 or so clones, more than 65% seen only once; the top ten take 20% to 30%. This clone was observed a handful of times. Sequencing was performed on uncultured baseline CD8+ T cells from peripheral blood mononuclear cells (PBMCs). This sequence originates from a male donor with HIV. The chain employs TRBV28 and TRBJ2-2; perhaps TRBD1 as D (6 bases). This CDR3 reads CASSLSPRQQGHYTGELFF. Written as DNA, the CDR3 is TGTGCCAGCAGTTTATCGCCCCGCCAACAGGGCCATTACACCGGGGAGCTGTTTTTT. Full variable domain (remainder filled in from reference TRBV28 and TRBJ2-2): DVKVTQSSRYLVKRTGEKVFLECVQDMDHENMFWYRQDPGLGLRLIYFSYDVKMKEKGDIPEGYSVSREKKERFSLILESASTNQTSMYLCASSLSPRQQGHYTGELFFGEGSRLTVL.